Following are 19 T cell receptor beta chains from one sample sequenced in a study of blood T cells in healthy people across ages. The use of a sample-barcoded 5' primer and a J-beta primer mix characterized a second PCR of roughly 7 to 11 cycles. One entry per CDR3 protein results from TCRdb running MiXCR on the 5' RACE reads. The sample holds 550,000 to 800,000 distinct CDR3 sequences; roughly 32% are singletons and the top ten take 15%. The sequenced sample consisted of blood. The receptors were gathered from a woman aged 80 or over in good health.

As to this clonotype: A much larger clone sits a single nucleotide away, making a read error possible. The chain carries TRBV5-1 and TRBJ1-6; perhaps TRBD1 as D (6 bases). Germline V gives CDR1 SGHRS, CDR2 YFSETQ. This CDR3 contains 17 residues. The V gene lost 4 bases and the J gene lost 9 bases, with 23 bases spanning the gap. The CDR3, as DNA: TGCGCCAGCAGCCAAATGCTGACAGGCCCGTGGGGTTCACCCCTCCACTTT. As protein: CASSQMLTGPWGSPLHF.

This clonotype was counted many times. The chain uses TRBV11-2 and TRBJ2-3; 7 bases agree with TRBD2. After removal of 0 bases from V and 4 bases from J, the junction contained 4 bases not matched to a gene. The germline V gene has CDR1 SGHAT and CDR2 FQNNGV. CDR3 length: 15 amino acids. Here the CDR3 DNA reads TGTGCCAGCAGCTTAGATCCAGCGGGGTCAGATACGCAGTATTTT. Its protein is CASSLDPAGSDTQYF.

The chain links TRBV5-1 to TRBJ1-2; maybe TRBD1 (6 bases). Germline V CDR1 and CDR2: SGHRS, YFSETQ. The V end was cut by 0 bases, the J end by 0 bases, with 9 bases between. This CDR3 contains 15 residues. The DNA of the CDR3 is TGCGCCAGCAGCTTGGATTCAGGGGCTAACTATGGCTACACCTTC. Translated: CASSLDSGANYGYTF.

The V and J genes are TRBV6-1 and TRBJ1-6; D is undetermined. V lost 4 bases, J lost 6 bases, and 13 bases lay in between. The CDR3 has 15 amino acids. Germline V gene data show CDR1 as MNHNS and CDR2 as SASEGT. Here the CDR3 reads CASSASLGSNSPLHF. DNA of the CDR3: TGTGCCAGCAGTGCTTCTTTGGGATCTAATTCACCCCTCCACTTT.

In this sample, this clonotype turned up many times. The V gene is TRBV20-1, the J gene TRBJ2-4; 11 bases are a match to TRBD2. V trimming: 3 bases; J trimming: 7 bases; junction bases outside the gene matches: 5. This CDR3 spans 14 amino acids. Germline V gives CDR1 DFQATT, CDR2 SNEGSKA (reference sequence). This CDR3 reads CSARTSGAKNIQYF. CDR3 nucleotide sequence: TGCAGTGCTAGGACTAGCGGGGCGAAGAACATTCAGTACTTC.

CDR3 in amino acids: CAITGTRGYTF. As DNA, the CDR3 is TGTGCCATCACAGGGACTCGCGGCTACACCTTC. This chain uses TRBV10-3 with TRBJ1-2; D might be TRBD1 (5 bases). The V end lost 7 bases, the J end lost 8 bases, and 11 bases lay between the germline ends. Germline V gives CDR1 ENHRY, CDR2 SYGVKD. This CDR3 comprises 11 residues.

To note about this clonotype: This could be a read error, since a much larger clone is one nucleotide away. V gene TRBV9 combines with J gene TRBJ1-4; D is perhaps TRBD1 (6 bases). The CDR3 contains 15 residues. From germline, CDR1 is SGDLS and CDR2 YYNGEE. The DNA of the CDR3 is TGTACCAGCAGCTCACATGACAGGCCGAGGGAAAAACTGTTTTTT. Amino acids: CTSSSHDRPREKLFF.

The chain combines TRBV6-6 with TRBJ1-2; D may be TRBD1 (5 bases). This CDR3 comprises 15 residues. The germline CDR1 and CDR2 sequences are MNHNY and SVGAGI (reference sequence). Deletions cut 0 bases from V and 7 bases from J, with 15 bases between. CDR3 sequence reads: CASSYSPRDNRGYTF. The CDR3 bases are TGTGCCAGCAGTTACTCTCCCAGGGATAATCGTGGCTACACCTTC.

In this sample, this clonotype turned up many times. J is TRBJ2-1 and V is TRBV3-1, with 10 bases that match TRBD2. The J segment lost 8 bases and the V segment lost 4 bases, leaving 11 bases of the junction unmatched. The CDR3 covers 16 residues. Per the germline V gene, CDR1 is LGHDT and CDR2 is YNNKEL (reference sequence). DNA for the CDR3: TGTGCCAGCAGCCCCCAGCGGGGGGGCCTAGGGGATGAGCAGTTCTTC. Protein sequence: CASSPQRGGLGDEQFF.

This clonotype has just one count. A read error may explain this, as a much larger clone is one base away. This rearrangement joins TRBV20-1 to TRBJ1-5, with 7 bases that match TRBD1. Germline V gene lookup returns CDR1 DFQATT and CDR2 SNEGSKA (reference sequence). There are 13 residues in the CDR3. The CDR3 spells CSAAGQWDQPRHF. The CDR3 DNA is TGCAGTGCCGCGGGACAGTGGGATCAGCCCCGGCATTTT.

This clonotype has more than one count but fewer than ten. A much larger clonotype is one base distant, so this may be a read error. The chain employs TRBV5-1 and TRBJ1-6; 9 nucleotides match TRBD1. Germline V lookup: CDR1 SGHRS, CDR2 YFSETQ. This CDR3 is 15 amino acids long. J gave up 8 bases and V 2 bases, and 5 bases lay outside the gene matches. The CDR3, as DNA: TGCGCCAGCAGCTTTTTGGGACAGGGAGATTCACCCCTCCACTTT. It yields the protein CASSFLGQGDSPLHF.

The chain carries TRBV19 and TRBJ2-7; D is perhaps TRBD1 (5 bases). Per the germline V gene, CDR1 is LNHDA and CDR2 is SQIVND (reference sequence). This CDR3 region has 14 residues. V dropped 6 bases and J dropped 5 bases, with 17 bases sitting between them. The CDR3 spells CASSPQAKGDEQYF. The CDR3 DNA sequence: TGTGCCAGTAGCCCACAGGCAAAAGGGGACGAGCAGTACTTC.

The chain combines TRBV20-1 with TRBJ2-7, with 14 bases lining up with TRBD2. Matching the DNA end better, TRBJ2-5 makes the J call doubtful. This CDR3 comprises 16 residues. Germline V CDR1 and CDR2: DFQATT, SNEGSKA (reference sequence). CDR3 amino acids: CSARGTSGRYRETQYF. CDR3 in DNA: TGCAGTGCTAGAGGGACTAGCGGGAGGTACAGGGAGACCCAGTACTTC.

This clonotype showed up many times. The chain has TRBV14 and TRBJ2-5; D gene unclear. The V end lost 1 base, the J end lost 4 bases, and 4 bases lay between the germline ends. This CDR3 is 12 amino acids long. The V gene's germline CDR1 is SGHDN and CDR2 FVKESK. The CDR3 DNA reads as TGTGCCAGCAGCCAAGTCGCAGAGACCCAGTACTTC. Protein: CASSQVAETQYF.

The V and J genes are TRBV7-9 and TRBJ2-7, with 13 bases aligning to TRBD2. This CDR3 is built from 15 residues. V lost 5 bases, J lost 6 bases, and 7 bases stayed unmatched. Germline CDR1 SEHNR, CDR2 FQNEAQ (reference sequence). CDR3 residues: CASSELAGGPREQYF. DNA for the CDR3: TGTGCCAGCAGCGAACTAGCGGGAGGGCCGCGCGAGCAGTACTTC.

This clonotype was detected many times. This sequence joins TRBV18 and TRBJ2-1, with TRBD2 identical over 10 bases. The V segment lost 3 bases and the J segment 5 bases; nucleotides outside the gene matches: 16. Germline V gene data show CDR1 as KGHSH and CDR2 as LQKENI. This CDR3 has 19 residues. For the CDR3, the DNA is TGTGCCAGCTCACCTTTCCGGACTAGCGGACGACAGAATCACAATGAGCAGTTCTTC. Translating gives CASSPFRTSGRQNHNEQFF. The variable domain in full, completed from reference TRBV18 and TRBJ2-1, reads NAGVMQNPRHLVRRRGQEARLRCSPMKGHSHVYWYRQLPEEGLKFMVYLQKENIIDESGMPKERFSAEFPKEGPSILRIQQVVRGDSAAYFCASSPFRTSGRQNHNEQFFGPGTRLTVL.

Regarding this clonotype: A read error may be the cause here, since a much bigger clone is one base away. The chain has TRBV27 and TRBJ2-7, with D possibly being TRBD2 (7 bases). Germline CDR1 and CDR2: MNHEY and SMNVEV (reference sequence). There are 15 residues in the CDR3. The CDR3 region has the DNA TGTGCCGGCAGTTCAAGGGGGGGACACTCCTACGAGCAGTACTTC. Residues: CAGSSRGGHSYEQYF.

This clonotype has a handful of counts. The chain combines TRBV30 with TRBJ1-6; no firm D call. The germline V and J ends were trimmed by 3 bases and 3 bases, with 12 bases remaining between them. The CDR3 sequence is 15 residues long. The germline V gene encodes CDR1 GTSNPN and CDR2 SVGIG (reference sequence). The CDR3 is CAWRPFTGYNSPLHF. The CDR3 DNA reads as TGTGCCTGGAGACCCTTCACGGGCTATAATTCACCCCTCCACTTT.

This clonotype was found many times. The chain carries TRBV5-1 and TRBJ2-5; 9 nucleotides align to TRBD2. Per germline, CDR1 SGHRS and CDR2 YFSETQ. Unmatched junction bases numbered 6, after V lost 3 bases and J lost 0 bases. The CDR3 contains 16 residues. This CDR3 reads CASSYPSGGYQETQYF. CDR3 sequence (DNA): TGCGCCAGCAGCTACCCAAGCGGGGGGTACCAAGAGACCCAGTACTTC.